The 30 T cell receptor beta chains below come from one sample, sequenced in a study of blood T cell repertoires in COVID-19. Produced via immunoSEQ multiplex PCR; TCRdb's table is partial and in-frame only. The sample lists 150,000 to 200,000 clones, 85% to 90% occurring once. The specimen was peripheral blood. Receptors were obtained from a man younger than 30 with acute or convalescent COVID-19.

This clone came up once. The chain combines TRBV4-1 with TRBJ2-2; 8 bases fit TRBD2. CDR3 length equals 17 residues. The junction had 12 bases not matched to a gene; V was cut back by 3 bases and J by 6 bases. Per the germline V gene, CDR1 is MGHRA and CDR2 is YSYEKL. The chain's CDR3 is CASSHFPPGGLSGELFF. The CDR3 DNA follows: TGCGCCAGCAGCCATTTCCCGCCGGGGGGGCTGTCCGGGGAGCTGTTTTTT.

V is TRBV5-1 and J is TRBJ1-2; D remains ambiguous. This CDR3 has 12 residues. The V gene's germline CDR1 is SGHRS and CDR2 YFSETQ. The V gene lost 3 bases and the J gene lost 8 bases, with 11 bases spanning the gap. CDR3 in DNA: TGCGCCAGCAGCTCGAGATACGAAGGCTACACCTTC. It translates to CASSSRYEGYTF. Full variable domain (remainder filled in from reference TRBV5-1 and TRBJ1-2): KAGVTQTPRYLIKTRGQQVTLSCSPISGHRSVSWYQQTPGQGLQFLFEYFSETQRNKGNFPGRFSGRQFSNSRSEMNVSTLELGDSALYLCASSSRYEGYTFGSGTRLTVV.

DNA of the CDR3: TGTGCCAGCAGTTACGAAGCGAACCAAGAGACCCAGTACTTC. Translation: CASSYEANQETQYF. The chain recombines TRBV6-5 with TRBJ2-5; D remains unclear. This CDR3 comprises 14 residues. Germline lookup yields CDR1 MNHEY and CDR2 SVGAGI. V lost 2 bases and J 0 bases, leaving 7 bases between the germline ends.

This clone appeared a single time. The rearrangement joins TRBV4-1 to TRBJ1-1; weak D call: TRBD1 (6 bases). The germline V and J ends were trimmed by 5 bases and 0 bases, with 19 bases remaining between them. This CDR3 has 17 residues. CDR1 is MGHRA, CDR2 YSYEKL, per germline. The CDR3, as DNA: TGCGCCAGCAGCGCGGAAGGGGGTCGAGGGATGAACACTGAAGCTTTCTTT. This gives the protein CASSAEGGRGMNTEAFF.

CDR3 bases: TGTGCCAGCAGCCAAGTCCACAGGGGGCCTCTGAACACTGAAGCTTTCTTT. Its translation: CASSQVHRGPLNTEAFF. J is TRBJ1-1 and V is TRBV3-1 (or the pseudogene TRBV3-2); 9 bases align to TRBD1. Germline CDR1 is LGHDT and CDR2 is YNNKEL (reference sequence). V was pared by 1 base and J by 0 bases, with 6 bases of the junction left unmatched. The CDR3 contains 17 residues.

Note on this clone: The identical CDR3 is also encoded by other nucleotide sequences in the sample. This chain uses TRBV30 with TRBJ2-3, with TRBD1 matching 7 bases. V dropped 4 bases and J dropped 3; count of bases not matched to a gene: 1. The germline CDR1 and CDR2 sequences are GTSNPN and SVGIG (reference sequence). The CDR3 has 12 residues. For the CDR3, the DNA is TGTGCCTGGAACAGGGGAACAGATACGCAGTATTTT. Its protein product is CAWNRGTDTQYF.

DNA of the CDR3: TGTGCCAGCAGCTTGCTACCCGGGGAGCTGTTTTTT. Its protein is CASSLLPGELFF. This chain connects TRBV7-9 to TRBJ2-2, with no clear D. The CDR3 has 12 amino acids. Deletions cut 3 bases from V and 6 bases from J, with 5 bases between. The germline V gene has CDR1 SEHNR and CDR2 FQNEAQ (reference sequence).

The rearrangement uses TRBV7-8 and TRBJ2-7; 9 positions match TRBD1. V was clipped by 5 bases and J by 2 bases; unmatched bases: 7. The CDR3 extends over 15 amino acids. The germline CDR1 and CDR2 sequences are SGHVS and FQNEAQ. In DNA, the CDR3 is TGTGCCAGCAGCCCCCGCGGGACAGGGACCTACGAGCAGTACTTC. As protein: CASSPRGTGTYEQYF.

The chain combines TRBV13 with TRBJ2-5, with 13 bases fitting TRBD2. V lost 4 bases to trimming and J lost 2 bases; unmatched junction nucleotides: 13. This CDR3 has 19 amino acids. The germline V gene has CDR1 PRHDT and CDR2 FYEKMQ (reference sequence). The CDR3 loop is CASSSEPGTSGDLQETQYF. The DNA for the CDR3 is TGTGCCAGCAGCTCCGAGCCGGGGACTAGCGGGGACCTTCAAGAGACCCAGTACTTC.

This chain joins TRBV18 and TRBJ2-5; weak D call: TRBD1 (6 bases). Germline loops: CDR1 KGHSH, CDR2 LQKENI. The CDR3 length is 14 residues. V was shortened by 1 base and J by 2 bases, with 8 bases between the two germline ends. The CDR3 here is CASSPQGVQETQYF. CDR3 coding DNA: TGTGCCAGCTCACCACAGGGGGTACAAGAGACCCAGTACTTC.

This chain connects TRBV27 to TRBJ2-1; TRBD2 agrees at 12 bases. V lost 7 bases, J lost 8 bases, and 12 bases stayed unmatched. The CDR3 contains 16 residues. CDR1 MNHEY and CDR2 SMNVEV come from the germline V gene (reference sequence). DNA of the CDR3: TGTGCCAGCACTCCATGGGGGACTAGCGGGTGGGATGAGCAGTTCTTC. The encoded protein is CASTPWGTSGWDEQFF.

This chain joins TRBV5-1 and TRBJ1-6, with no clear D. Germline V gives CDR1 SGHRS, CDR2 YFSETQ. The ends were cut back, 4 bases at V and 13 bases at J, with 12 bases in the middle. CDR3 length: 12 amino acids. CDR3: CASSPMGDPLHF. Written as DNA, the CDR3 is TGCGCCAGCAGCCCCATGGGAGACCCCCTCCACTTT.

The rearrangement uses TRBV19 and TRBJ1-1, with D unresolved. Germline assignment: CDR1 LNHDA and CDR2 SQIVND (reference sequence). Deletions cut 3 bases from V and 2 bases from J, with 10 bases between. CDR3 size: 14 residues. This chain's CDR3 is CASSMLISNTEAFF. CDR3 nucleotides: TGTGCCAGTAGTATGCTAATTTCAAACACTGAAGCTTTCTTT.

CDR3 coding DNA: TGTGCCAGCACCCTAGAAGGTTATAATCAGCCCCAGCATTTT. Protein product: CASTLEGYNQPQHF. The chain recombines TRBV2 with TRBJ1-5; the D is unclear. From germline, CDR1 is SNHLY and CDR2 FYNNEI. CDR3 length: 14 amino acids. Trimming cost V 7 bases and J 4 bases, with 14 bases left between them.

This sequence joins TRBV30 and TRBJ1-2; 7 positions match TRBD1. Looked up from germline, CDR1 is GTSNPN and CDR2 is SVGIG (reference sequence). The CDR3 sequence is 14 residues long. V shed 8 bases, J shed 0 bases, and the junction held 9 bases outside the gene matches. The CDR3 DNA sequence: TGTGCCGGGCGGAGGACAGGAGCTAACTATGGCTACACCTTC. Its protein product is CAGRRTGANYGYTF. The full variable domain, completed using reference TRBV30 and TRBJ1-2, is SQTIHQWPATLVQPVGSPLSLECTVEGTSNPNLYWYRQAAGRGLQLLFYSVGIGQISSEVPQNLSASRPQDRQFILSSKKLLLSDSGFYLCAGRRTGANYGYTFGSGTRLTVV.

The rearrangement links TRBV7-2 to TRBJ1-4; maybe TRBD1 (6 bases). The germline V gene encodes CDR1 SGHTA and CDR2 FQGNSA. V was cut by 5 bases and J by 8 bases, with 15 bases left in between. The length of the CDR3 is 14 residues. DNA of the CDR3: TGTGCCAGCAGCATCTGGGACAACGGGGAAAAACTGTTTTTT. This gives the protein CASSIWDNGEKLFF.

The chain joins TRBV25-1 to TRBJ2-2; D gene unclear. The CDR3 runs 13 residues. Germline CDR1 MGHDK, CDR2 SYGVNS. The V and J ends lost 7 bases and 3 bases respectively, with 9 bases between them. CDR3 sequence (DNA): TGTGCCAGCACGCCTCAGTACACCGGGGAGCTGTTTTTT. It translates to CASTPQYTGELFF.

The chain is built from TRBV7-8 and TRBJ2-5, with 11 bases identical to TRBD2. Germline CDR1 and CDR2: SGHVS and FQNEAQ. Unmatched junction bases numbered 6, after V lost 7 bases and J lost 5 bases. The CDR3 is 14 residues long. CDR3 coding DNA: TGTGCCAGCACCGGGACTAGCGGCTCGGAGACCCAGTACTTC. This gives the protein CASTGTSGSETQYF. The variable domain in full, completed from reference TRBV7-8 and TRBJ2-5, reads GAGVSQSPRYKVAKRGQDVALRCDPISGHVSLFWYQQALGQGPEFLTYFQNEAQLDKSGLPSDRFFAERPEGSVSTLKIQRTQQEDSAVYLCASTGTSGSETQYFGPGTRLLVL.

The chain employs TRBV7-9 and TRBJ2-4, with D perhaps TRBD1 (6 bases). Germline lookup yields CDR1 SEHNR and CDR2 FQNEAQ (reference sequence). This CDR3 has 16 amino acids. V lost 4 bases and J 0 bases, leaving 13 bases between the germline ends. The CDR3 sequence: CASSSGTNLAKNIQYF. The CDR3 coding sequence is TGTGCCAGCAGCTCCGGGACAAACCTAGCCAAAAACATTCAGTACTTC.

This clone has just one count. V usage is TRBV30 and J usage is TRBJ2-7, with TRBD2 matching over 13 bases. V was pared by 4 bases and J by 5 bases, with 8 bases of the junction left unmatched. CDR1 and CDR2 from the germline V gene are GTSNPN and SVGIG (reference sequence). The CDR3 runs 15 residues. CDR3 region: CAWTTSGGPGDEQYF. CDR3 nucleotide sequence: TGTGCCTGGACGACTAGCGGGGGGCCGGGGGACGAGCAGTACTTC.

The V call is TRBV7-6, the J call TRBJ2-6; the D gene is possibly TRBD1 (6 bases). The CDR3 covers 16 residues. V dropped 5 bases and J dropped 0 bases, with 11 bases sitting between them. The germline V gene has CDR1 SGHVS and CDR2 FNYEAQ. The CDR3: CASSQKQGSGANVLTF. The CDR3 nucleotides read TGTGCCAGCAGCCAAAAACAGGGCTCTGGGGCCAACGTCCTGACTTTC.

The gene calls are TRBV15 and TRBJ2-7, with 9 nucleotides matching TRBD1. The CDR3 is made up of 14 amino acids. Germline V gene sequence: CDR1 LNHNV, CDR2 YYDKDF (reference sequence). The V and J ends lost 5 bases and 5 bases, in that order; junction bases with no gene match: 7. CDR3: CATSGRTGENEQYF. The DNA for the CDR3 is TGTGCCACCAGCGGACGGACAGGGGAGAACGAGCAGTACTTC.

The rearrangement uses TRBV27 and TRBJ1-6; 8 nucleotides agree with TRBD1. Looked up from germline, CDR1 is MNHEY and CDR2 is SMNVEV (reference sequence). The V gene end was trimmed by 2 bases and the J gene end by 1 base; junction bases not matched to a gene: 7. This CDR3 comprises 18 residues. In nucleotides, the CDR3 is TGTGCCAGCAGTTTAAGGCAGGGGGCGATATCCTATAATTCACCCCTCCACTTT. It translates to CASSLRQGAISYNSPLHF.

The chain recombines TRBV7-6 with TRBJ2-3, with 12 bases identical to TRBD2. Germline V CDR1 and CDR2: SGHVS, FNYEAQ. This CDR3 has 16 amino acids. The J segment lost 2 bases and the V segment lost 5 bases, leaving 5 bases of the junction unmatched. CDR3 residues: CASSLGLAGNTDTQYF. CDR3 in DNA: TGTGCCAGCAGCCTTGGACTAGCGGGGAACACAGATACGCAGTATTTT.

The DNA for the CDR3 is TGTGCCAGCAGTCAGTCGGACATCTGGGTGTACACAGATACGCAGTATTTT. Protein: CASSQSDIWVYTDTQYF. The rearrangement uses TRBV14 and TRBJ2-3, with TRBD1 as a possible D gene (5 bases). The CDR3 runs to 17 residues. The V and J ends lost 6 bases and 2 bases respectively, with 21 bases between them. CDR1 is SGHDN, CDR2 FVKESK, per germline.

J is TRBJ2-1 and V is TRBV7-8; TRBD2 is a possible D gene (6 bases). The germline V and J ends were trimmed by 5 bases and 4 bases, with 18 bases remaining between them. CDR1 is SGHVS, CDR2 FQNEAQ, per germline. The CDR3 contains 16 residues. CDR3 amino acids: CASSPPGSLLYNEQFF. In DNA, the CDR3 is TGTGCCAGCAGCCCCCCCGGGAGTCTCCTATACAATGAGCAGTTCTTC.

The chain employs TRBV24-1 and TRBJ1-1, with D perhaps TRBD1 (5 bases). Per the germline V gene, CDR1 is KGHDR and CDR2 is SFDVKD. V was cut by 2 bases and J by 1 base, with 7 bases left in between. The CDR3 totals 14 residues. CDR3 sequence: CATSDSTANTEAFF. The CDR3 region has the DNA TGTGCCACCAGTGATTCGACAGCGAACACTGAAGCTTTCTTT.

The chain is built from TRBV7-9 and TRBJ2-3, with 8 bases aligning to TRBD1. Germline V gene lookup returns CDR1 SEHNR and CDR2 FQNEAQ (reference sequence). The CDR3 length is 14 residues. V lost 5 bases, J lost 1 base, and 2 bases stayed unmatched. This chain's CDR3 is CASSTGQGTDTQYF. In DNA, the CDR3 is TGTGCCAGCAGCACGGGACAGGGCACAGATACGCAGTATTTT.

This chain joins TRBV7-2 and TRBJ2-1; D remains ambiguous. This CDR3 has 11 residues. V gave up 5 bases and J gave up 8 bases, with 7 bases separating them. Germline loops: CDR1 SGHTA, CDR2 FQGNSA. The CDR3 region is CASSTRHEQFF. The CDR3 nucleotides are TGTGCCAGCAGCACGCGCCATGAGCAGTTCTTC.

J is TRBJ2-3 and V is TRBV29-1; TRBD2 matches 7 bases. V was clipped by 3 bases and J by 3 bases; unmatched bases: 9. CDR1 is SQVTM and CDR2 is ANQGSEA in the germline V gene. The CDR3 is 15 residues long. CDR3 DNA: TGCAGCGTTGAGTTCTGGACTAGGAGGACAGATACGCAGTATTTT. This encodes CSVEFWTRRTDTQYF.